The 8 T cell receptor beta chains given below trace back to one sample, sequenced in a study of spatial heterogeneity in lung cancer. TCRdb reprocessed the 5' RACE reads via MiXCR and lists one record per CDR3 protein. The sample has over 9,500 distinct CDR3 sequences, nearly 4% seen once. Time point indicated: sample taken at primary tumor resection. No cells were sorted before sequencing. The whole RNA sequenced was extracted from tumor, nontumor lung or frozen PBMC. Specimen: normal lung tissue next to the tumor, collected at surgery. These receptors were collected from a male donor with early-stage non-small cell lung cancer.

There are many counts of this clonotype. The chain joins TRBV18 to TRBJ1-1; D call uncertain. This CDR3 has 13 amino acids. V was trimmed by 2 bases and J by 1 base, leaving 5 bases between them. Germline CDR1 reads KGHSH; CDR2 reads LQKENI. CDR3 bases: TGTGCCAGCTCACCAGGCGGGAACACTGAAGCTTTCTTT. This encodes CASSPGGNTEAFF. The whole variable domain, remainder taken from reference TRBV18 and TRBJ1-1, is NAGVMQNPRHLVRRRGQEARLRCSPMKGHSHVYWYRQLPEEGLKFMVYLQKENIIDESGMPKERFSAEFPKEGPSILRIQQVVRGDSAAYFCASSPGGNTEAFFGQGTRLTVV.

This clonotype was picked up many times. V and J are TRBV29-1 and TRBJ2-5; 8 nucleotides match TRBD2. This CDR3 has 19 residues. Trimming removed 0 bases from V and 1 base from J; junction bases left unmatched: 16. In germline, CDR1 is SQVTM, CDR2 ANQGSEA. The CDR3 spells CSVEDQPSGWGVPQETQYF. Here the CDR3 DNA reads TGCAGCGTTGAAGATCAGCCTAGCGGGTGGGGGGTCCCCCAAGAGACCCAGTACTTC.

By proportion, this clonotype is medium-sized. The junction shows a germline mismatch at one end, possibly a read error. The chain couples TRBV12-3 or TRBV12-4 to TRBJ1-3; D is possibly TRBD1 (5 bases). The CDR3 is 12 residues long. CDR3 residues: CASSWVDPGLHF. DNA for the CDR3: TGTGCCAGCAGCTGGGTCGATCCGGGACTCCATTTT.

This clonotype was picked up many times. The CDR3 is CASSSGQNNQPQHF. In nucleotides, the CDR3 is TGTGCCAGCAGCTCGGGACAAAACAATCAGCCCCAGCATTTT. The chain joins TRBV7-2 to TRBJ1-5, with D perhaps matching TRBD1 (6 bases). Germline CDR1 reads SGHTA; CDR2 reads FQGNSA. CDR3 size: 14 residues. The V and J ends lost 4 bases and 3 bases respectively, with 10 bases between them.

This clonotype is labeled as medium-sized (0.01 to 0.1%). This chain connects TRBV6-1 to TRBJ2-4; 8 nucleotides agree with TRBD1. J lost 2 bases, V lost 8 bases, and 11 bases had no gene match. Germline V gene sequence: CDR1 MNHNS, CDR2 SASEGT. The CDR3 is made up of 16 amino acids. The CDR3 DNA sequence: TGTGCCAGCGTAAAATTTCAGGGGGCGTCCAAAAACATTCAGTACTTC. Protein product: CASVKFQGASKNIQYF.

This clonotype has at least ten counts. The chain carries TRBV20-1 and TRBJ2-5, with D possibly called TRBD1 or TRBD2 (6 bases each). Germline CDR1 reads DFQATT; CDR2 reads SNEGSKA (reference sequence). CDR3 length equals 14 residues. V lost 5 bases to trimming and J lost 4 bases, with 17 bases between them. CDR3 sequence: CSAFDGGRGETQYF. CDR3 nucleotide sequence: TGCAGTGCTTTCGACGGGGGCAGGGGAGAGACCCAGTACTTC.

This clonotype was picked up many times. The J gene is TRBJ2-5, the V gene TRBV12-3 or TRBV12-4; 11 positions match TRBD2. This CDR3 is built from 14 residues. With 5 bases clipped from V and 5 bases from J, the junction kept 4 bases outside the gene matches. The CDR3 DNA follows: TGTGCCAGCAGTCTCAGGACTAGCGGGGAGACCCAGTACTTC. Protein product: CASSLRTSGETQYF.

This clonotype qualifies as medium-sized. The chain carries TRBV5-6 and TRBJ1-6; no clear D gene. Germline loops: CDR1 SGHDT, CDR2 YYEEEE. CDR3 length: 14 amino acids. V was pared by 2 bases and J by 11 bases, with 14 bases between. CDR3 sequence reads: CASSFLTPGAPLHF. CDR3 bases: TGTGCCAGCAGCTTCCTGACTCCAGGCGCACCCCTCCACTTT. The full variable domain, completed using reference TRBV5-6 and TRBJ1-6, is DAGVTQSPTHLIKTRGQQVTLRCSPKSGHDTVSWYQQALGQGPQFIFQYYEEEERQRGNFPDRFSGHQFPNYSSELNVNALLLGDSALYLCASSFLTPGAPLHFGNGTRLTVT.